The TCR beta chain under discussion was sequenced for a study of blood T cell repertoires in COVID-19 (dated by TCRdb to the early 2020s). As for the study more broadly: Samples covering the acute and convalescent phases of COVID-19 were provided by collaborators in the United States, Italy and Spain. The material from the prospective study consisted of cDNA or gDNA derived from T cells, B-cell-depleted T cells, or PBMCs. Deeply sampled blood TCRbeta repertoires from subjects exposed to, actively infected with, or recovered from COVID-19 were included in the dataset. The repertoires were released in a freely available public database meant as a resource for research on the immune response to SARS-CoV-2. Samples came from the ongoing ImmuneRACE study (first 160 participants) plus 1,254 subjects from 6 global collaborators. The sample metadata nearly always contained a de-identified subject ID, COVID-19 status, age in years and sex. Where available, HLA class I and class II types were taken from metadata supplied by the sample provider and were not determined by assay-based typing. Study-wide findings and limitations: How much clinical and demographic metadata was included differed by source and by participant, and the metadata was provided uncurated.

TCRbeta CDR3 regions were amplified from genomic DNA by means of the immunoSEQ Assay, a bias-controlled multiplex PCR. Per the original workflow: The number of nucleated cells in each sample was estimated from the amplification of reference gene primers within the assay. To quantify the absolute abundance of each unique TCRbeta CDR3 rearrangement, sequence reads were collapsed and filtered. For each sample, productive Simpson clonality was calculated by taking the square root of Simpson's diversity index across productive rearrangements. This is the immuneACCESS table as TCRdb keeps it, with only in-frame sequences that have V and J called. A part of the clones is gone; compared with another copy, unresolved V genes explain less than half, and the rest is unexplained. The V and J calls and the clone size are those of that table, but D and trimming were determined from the DNA. Present in this sample are roughly 250,000 clones, around 82% of which were seen just once. The leading ten clones occupy 0.87% of the sample.

In Seattle, one collaborating source enrolled patients while the infection was active and tracked those patients longitudinally over the course of disease. Whole blood was collected in K2EDTA tubes by collaborating institutions according to the institutions' own protocols. For TCRbeta analysis, collaborators shipped samples in one of three forms: frozen whole blood, isolated PBMCs, or DNA extracted from either of those sample types. V sheds 6 bases and J sheds 7 bases, leaving 18 bases between their ends. From a lookup of the germline V gene, CDR1 and CDR2 are SGHTA and FQGNSA. The CDR3 holds 14 amino acids from the cysteine to the phenylalanine. The read is trimmed to its CDR3 DNA, 42 bases read in frame from base 1. As for this clone: Its recognized antigen is unknown. No much larger clone is present one base from it, and per-base qualities are unavailable.

The receptor was isolated from a human donor with COVID-19, enrolled during active disease. The donor label of this sample is uncertain. The V gene is TRBV7-2 and the J gene is TRBJ1-1; TRBD1 could be the D gene, as 6 bases match. The sequencing sample was made of peripheral blood. The CDR3 reads CASRPGPGVGEAFF. The nucleotide sequence is given as TGTGCCAGCAGACCCGGGCCAGGGGTCGGTGAAGCTTTCTTT.